This TCR beta chain was obtained from a study of cytomegalovirus exposure and HLA in healthy donors. Study conclusions and caveats: Cytomegalovirus association was assigned to around 150 TCR beta chains. With further analysis later on, most CMV-associated TCR beta chains appeared HLA-restricted.

This clone was counted a few times. Its specificity is not known. Both 60 Vbeta primers and 13 Jbeta primers went into the PCR. Repertoires were generated with immunoSEQ multiplex PCR, while TCRdb's copy carries only in-frame clones and drops some. The sample lists 65,000 or so clones; 62% were seen once. Sample: PBMCs. The receptor comes from a man younger than 45 in good health and CMV-seronegative.

The DNA of the CDR3 is TGTGCCAGTAGTATCGGCACAACAGGTTATGGCTACACCTTC. Its protein product is CASSIGTTGYGYTF. The chain is built from TRBV19 and TRBJ1-2, with TRBD1 as a possible D gene (5 bases). CDR3 length: 14 amino acids. CDR1 and CDR2 (germline): LNHDA, SQIVND (reference sequence). The V end was cut by 3 bases, the J end by 5 bases, with 13 bases between.